This TCR beta chain was recorded in a study of cytomegalovirus exposure and HLA in healthy donors. Study-level background: The approximately 130 validation repertoires were reported in a later analysis to have been generated on the same platform as the approximately 700 first-cohort repertoires.

V lost 3 bases, J lost 6 bases, and 8 bases lay in between. This CDR3 comprises 12 residues. CDR1 and CDR2 (germline): MGHRA, YSYEKL. Sequencing used immunoSEQ multiplex PCR; TCRdb keeps in-frame clones, though not all of them. This sample has 150,000 to 200,000 clones, with approximately 85% found just once. The donors were part of the 120-subject validation cohort, which stood apart from the 666-subject first cohort. The chain employs TRBV4-1 and TRBJ1-2, with D perhaps TRBD1 (5 bases). Sequenced: PBMCs. This receptor was obtained from a woman aged 18-35 years in good health and CMV-seronegative. In DNA, the CDR3 is TGCGCCAGCAGCCAGGGGGGGGATGGCTACACCTTC. Encoded protein: CASSQGGDGYTF.